The T cell receptor beta chain under discussion was sequenced for a study of sequential checkpoint blockade in melanoma. Treatment defined: randomized to nivolumab then ipilimumab (arm A) or the reverse (arm B). V shed 2 bases and J 0 bases; nucleotides not matched to a gene: 8. The CDR3 is made up of 17 amino acids. CDR1 MDHEN and CDR2 SYDVKM come from the germline V gene. Assay used: immunoSEQ multiplex PCR; TCRdb lists only in-frame clones, some missing. Here the sample spans about 26,000 clones, about three quarters being singletons. This clone appeared a single time. This receptor was taken from a human donor with melanoma. The input for sequencing was CD8+ T cells sorted from blood (inferred from file names), taken from a patient given nivolumab and ipilimumab in sequence. The chain joins TRBV28 to TRBJ2-5; 8 positions match TRBD1. In DNA form, the CDR3 reads TGTGCCAGCAGTTTAATCAGGACAGGGTCCTACCAAGAGACCCAGTACTTC. It translates to CASSLIRTGSYQETQYF.